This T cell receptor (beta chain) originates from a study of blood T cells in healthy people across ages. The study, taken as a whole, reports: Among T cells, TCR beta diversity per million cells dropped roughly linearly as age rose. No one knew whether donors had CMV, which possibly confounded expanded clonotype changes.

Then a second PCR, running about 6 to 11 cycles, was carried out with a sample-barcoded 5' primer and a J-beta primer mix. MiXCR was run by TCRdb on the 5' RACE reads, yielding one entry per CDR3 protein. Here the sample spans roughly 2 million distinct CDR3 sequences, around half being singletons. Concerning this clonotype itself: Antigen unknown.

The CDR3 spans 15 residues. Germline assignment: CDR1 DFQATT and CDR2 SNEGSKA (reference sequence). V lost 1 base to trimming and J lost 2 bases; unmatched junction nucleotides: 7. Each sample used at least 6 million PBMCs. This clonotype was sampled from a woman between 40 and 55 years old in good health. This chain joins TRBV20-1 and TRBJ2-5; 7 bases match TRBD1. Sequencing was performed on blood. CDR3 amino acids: CSARVWGTAQETQYF. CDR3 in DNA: TGCAGTGCTAGAGTCTGGGGGACAGCTCAAGAGACCCAGTACTTC.